This TCR beta chain was profiled in a study of blood T cell repertoires in COVID-19 (dated by TCRdb to the early 2020s). Turning to the overall study: Samples from collaborators originated in the United States, Italy and Spain and spanned both the acute and convalescent phases of COVID-19. A freely available public database, intended as a resource for researchers studying the immune response to SARS-CoV-2, is where the repertoires were released. Where available, HLA class I and class II types were taken from metadata supplied by the sample provider and were not determined by assay-based typing. Deeply sampled blood TCRbeta repertoires from subjects exposed to, actively infected with, or recovered from COVID-19 were included in the dataset. The sample metadata nearly always contained a de-identified subject ID, COVID-19 status, age in years and sex. The material from the prospective study consisted of cDNA or gDNA derived from T cells, B-cell-depleted T cells, or PBMCs. The samples were drawn from the first 160 participants of the ongoing ImmuneRACE study and from more than 1,000 subjects provided by 6 global collaborators. Here is what the overall study found, with its caveats: Clinical and demographic metadata were provided uncurated, with the amount varying by source and participant.

Trimming leaves V shorter by 5 bases and J shorter by 4 bases, with the junction holding 4 bases beyond the gene matches. Spanning cysteine to phenylalanine, the CDR3 consists of 13 amino acids. The read is trimmed to its CDR3 DNA, 39 bases read in frame from base 1. From a lookup of the germline V gene, CDR1 and CDR2 are SGHNT and YENEEA. In Seattle, one collaborating source enrolled patients while the infection was active and tracked those patients longitudinally over the course of disease. Each collaborating institution followed its own protocols to collect whole blood in K2EDTA tubes. For TCRbeta analysis, collaborators shipped samples in one of three forms: frozen whole blood, isolated PBMCs, or DNA extracted from either of those sample types. With regard to this clone: Its antigen has not been determined. No per-base quality is available; no much larger clone lies one base away.

TCRbeta CDR3 regions were amplified from genomic DNA using the immunoSEQ Assay, a bias-controlled multiplex PCR. The original methods were these. The number of nucleated cells in each sample was estimated by amplification of reference gene primers within the assay. To quantify the absolute abundance of each unique TCRbeta CDR3 rearrangement, sequence reads were collapsed and filtered. For each sample, productive Simpson clonality was calculated as the square root of Simpson's diversity index across productive rearrangements. What TCRdb holds here is the immuneACCESS table cut down to in-frame rearrangements. Part of the clones is not present; checked against another copy, under half of the missing clones reflect an unresolved V gene, and the others are unexplained. Clone size and V and J calls were adopted from that table, with D and trimming inferred from the DNA. The sample table lists hundreds of thousands of clones, about four fifths of them with a count of one. The ten largest clones represent around 7.2% of the sample.

The chain couples TRBV11-3 to TRBJ1-1; TRBD1 fits 7 bases in the junction. Sequencing was done on a sample of peripheral blood. The receptor was isolated from a woman aged 80 or over with COVID-19, enrolled during active disease. The DNA reads TGTGCCAGCAGCCCGCAGGGGGGCACTGAAGCTTTCTTT. This codes for CASSPQGGTEAFF. The entire variable domain, with the stretches around the CDR3 drawn from the reference TRBV11-3 and TRBJ1-1 proteins, is EAGVVQSPRYKIIEKKQPVAFWCNPISGHNTLYWYLQNLGQGPELLIRYENEEAVDDSQLPKDRFSAERLKGVDSTLKIQPAELGDSAVYLCASSPQGGTEAFFGQGTRLTVV.